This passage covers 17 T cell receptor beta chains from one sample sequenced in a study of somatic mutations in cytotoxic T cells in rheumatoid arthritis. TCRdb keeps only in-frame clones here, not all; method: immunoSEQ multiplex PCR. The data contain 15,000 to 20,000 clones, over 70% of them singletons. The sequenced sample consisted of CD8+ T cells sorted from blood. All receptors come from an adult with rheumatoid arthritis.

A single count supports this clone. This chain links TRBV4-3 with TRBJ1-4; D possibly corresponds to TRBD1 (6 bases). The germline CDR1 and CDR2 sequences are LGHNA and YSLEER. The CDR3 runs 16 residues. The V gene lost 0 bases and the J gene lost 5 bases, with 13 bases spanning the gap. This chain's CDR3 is CASSQDETGENEKLFF. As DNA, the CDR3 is TGCGCCAGCAGCCAAGATGAGACAGGAGAGAATGAAAAACTGTTTTTT.

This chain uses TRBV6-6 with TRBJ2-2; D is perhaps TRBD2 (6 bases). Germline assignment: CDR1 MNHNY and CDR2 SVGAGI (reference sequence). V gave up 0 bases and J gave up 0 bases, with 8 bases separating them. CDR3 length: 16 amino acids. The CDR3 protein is CASSYSPGANTGELFF. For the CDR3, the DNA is TGTGCCAGCAGTTACTCACCGGGAGCGAACACCGGGGAGCTGTTTTTT.

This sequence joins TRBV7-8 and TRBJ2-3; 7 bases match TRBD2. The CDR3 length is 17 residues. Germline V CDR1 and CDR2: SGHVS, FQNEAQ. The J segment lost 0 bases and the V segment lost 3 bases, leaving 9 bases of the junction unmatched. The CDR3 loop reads CASSFDRLAVSTDTQYF. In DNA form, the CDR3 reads TGTGCCAGCAGCTTCGACCGACTAGCAGTTAGCACAGATACGCAGTATTTT.

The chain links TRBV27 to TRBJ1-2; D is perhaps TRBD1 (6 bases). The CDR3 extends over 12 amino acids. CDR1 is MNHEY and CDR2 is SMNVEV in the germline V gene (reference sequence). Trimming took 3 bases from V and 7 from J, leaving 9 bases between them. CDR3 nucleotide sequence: TGTGCCAGCAGTTTCAAAGGGGGTGGCTACACCTTC. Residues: CASSFKGGGYTF.

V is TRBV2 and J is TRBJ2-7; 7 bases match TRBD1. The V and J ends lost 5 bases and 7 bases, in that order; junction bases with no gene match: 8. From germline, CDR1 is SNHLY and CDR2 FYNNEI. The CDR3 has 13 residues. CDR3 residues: CASSRDSRGEQYF. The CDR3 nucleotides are TGTGCCAGCAGTCGGGACAGCCGAGGGGAGCAGTACTTC.

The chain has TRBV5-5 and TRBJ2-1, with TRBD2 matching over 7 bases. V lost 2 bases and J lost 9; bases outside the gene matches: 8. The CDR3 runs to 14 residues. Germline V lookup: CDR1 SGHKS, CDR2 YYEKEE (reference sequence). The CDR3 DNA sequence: TGTGCCAGCAGCTTAGAAGGCGGGAGTAGTGAGCAGTTCTTC. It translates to CASSLEGGSSEQFF.

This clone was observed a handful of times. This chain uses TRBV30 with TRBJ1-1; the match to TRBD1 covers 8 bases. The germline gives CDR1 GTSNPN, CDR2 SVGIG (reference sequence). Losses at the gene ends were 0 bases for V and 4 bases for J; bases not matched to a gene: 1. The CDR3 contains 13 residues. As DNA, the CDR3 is TGTGCCTGGAGTGTACAGGGGGTCACTGAAGCTTTCTTT. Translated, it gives CAWSVQGVTEAFF.

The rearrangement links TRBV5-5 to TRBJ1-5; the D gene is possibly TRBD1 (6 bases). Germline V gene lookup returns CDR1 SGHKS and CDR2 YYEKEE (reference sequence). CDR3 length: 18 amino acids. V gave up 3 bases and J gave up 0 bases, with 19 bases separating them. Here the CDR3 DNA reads TGTGCCAGCAGCTGGGGGTGGGGGCCGGTGGATAGCAATCAGCCCCAGCATTTT. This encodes CASSWGWGPVDSNQPQHF.

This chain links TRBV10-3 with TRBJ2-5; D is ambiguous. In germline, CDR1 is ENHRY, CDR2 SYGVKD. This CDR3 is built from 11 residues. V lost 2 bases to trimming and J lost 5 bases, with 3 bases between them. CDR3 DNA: TGTGCCATCAGTGAGCGGGAGACCCAGTACTTC. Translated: CAISERETQYF.

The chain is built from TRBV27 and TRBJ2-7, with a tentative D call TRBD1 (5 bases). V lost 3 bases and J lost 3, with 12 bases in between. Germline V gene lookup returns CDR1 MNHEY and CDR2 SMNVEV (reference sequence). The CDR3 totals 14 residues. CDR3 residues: CASSFQGSNYEQYF. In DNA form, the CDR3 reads TGTGCCAGCAGTTTTCAGGGCAGCAACTACGAGCAGTACTTC.

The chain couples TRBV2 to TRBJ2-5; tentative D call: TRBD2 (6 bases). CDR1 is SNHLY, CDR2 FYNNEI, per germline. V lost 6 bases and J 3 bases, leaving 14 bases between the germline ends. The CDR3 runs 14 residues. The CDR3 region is CASRDLPSEETQYF. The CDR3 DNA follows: TGTGCCAGCAGAGATCTTCCTAGCGAAGAGACCCAGTACTTC.

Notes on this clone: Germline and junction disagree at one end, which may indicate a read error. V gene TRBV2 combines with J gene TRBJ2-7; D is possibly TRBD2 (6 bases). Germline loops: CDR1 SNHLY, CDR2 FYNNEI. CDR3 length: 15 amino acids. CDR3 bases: TGTGCCAGCAGGGCGGGACTCTCTGATACCTACGAGCAGTGCTTC. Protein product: CASRAGLSDTYEQCF. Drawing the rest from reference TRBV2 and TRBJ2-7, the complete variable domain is EPEVTQTPSHQVTQMGQEVILRCVPISNHLYFYWYRQILGQKVEFLVSFYNNEISEKSEIFDDQFSVERPDGSNFTLKIRSTKLEDSAMYFCASRAGLSDTYEQCFGPGTRLTVT.

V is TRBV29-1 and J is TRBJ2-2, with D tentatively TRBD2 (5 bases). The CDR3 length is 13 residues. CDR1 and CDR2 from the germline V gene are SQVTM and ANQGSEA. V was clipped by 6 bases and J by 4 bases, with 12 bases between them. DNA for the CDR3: TGCAGCGTCCTGGGAGTCAGCACCGGGGAGCTGTTTTTT. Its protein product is CSVLGVSTGELFF.

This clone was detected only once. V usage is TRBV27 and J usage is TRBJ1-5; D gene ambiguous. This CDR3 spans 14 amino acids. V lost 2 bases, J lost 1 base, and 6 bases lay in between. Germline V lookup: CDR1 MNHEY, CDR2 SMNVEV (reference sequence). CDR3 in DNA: TGTGCCAGCAGTTTAACGCTGAGCAATCAGCCCCAGCATTTT. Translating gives CASSLTLSNQPQHF.

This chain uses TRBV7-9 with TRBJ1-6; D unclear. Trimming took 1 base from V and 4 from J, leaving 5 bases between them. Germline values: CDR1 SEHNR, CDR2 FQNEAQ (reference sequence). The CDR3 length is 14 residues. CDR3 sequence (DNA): TGTGCCAGCAGCTTAGGGGCTTATAATTCACCCCTCCACTTT. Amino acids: CASSLGAYNSPLHF. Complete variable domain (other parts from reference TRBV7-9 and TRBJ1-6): DTGVSQNPRHKITKRGQNVTFRCDPISEHNRLYWYRQTLGQGPEFLTYFQNEAQLEKSRLLSDRFSAERPKGSFSTLEIQRTEQGDSAMYLCASSLGAYNSPLHFGNGTRLTVT.

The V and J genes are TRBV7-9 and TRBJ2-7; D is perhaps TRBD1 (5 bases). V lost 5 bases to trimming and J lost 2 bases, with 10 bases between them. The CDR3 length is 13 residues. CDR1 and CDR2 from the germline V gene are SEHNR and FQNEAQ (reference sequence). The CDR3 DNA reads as TGTGCCAGCAGCCTCAGGGTCCCCTACGAGCAGTACTTC. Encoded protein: CASSLRVPYEQYF.

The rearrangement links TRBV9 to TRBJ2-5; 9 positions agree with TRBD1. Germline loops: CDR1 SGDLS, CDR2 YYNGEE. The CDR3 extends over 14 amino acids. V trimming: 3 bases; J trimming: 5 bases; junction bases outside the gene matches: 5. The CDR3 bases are TGTGCCAGCAGCGGGACAGGGGTCTGGGAGACCCAGTACTTC. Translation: CASSGTGVWETQYF.